This TCR beta chain emerged from a study of T cells after yellow fever vaccination. Study-level results: Clonotype sharing between CD4 and CD8 compartments was small. Researchers report a weaker secondary response that nonetheless peaked faster, day 5 versus 15. Most primary-vaccination clones recurred post-booster (roughly 96% CD4, just over 85% CD8).

By 5'RACE template switching, TCR cDNA was produced, with a universal primer site and UMIs added in the process. TCRdb reprocessed the 5' RACE reads with MiXCR, giving one entry per CDR3 protein. The table has hundreds of thousands of distinct CDR3 sequences, 18% seen once; the top ten hold around 17%. CDR1 and CDR2 from the germline V gene are MNHNY and SVGAGI (reference sequence). The CDR3 loop spans 15 amino acids. Trimming pared 11 bases from V and 8 bases from J, leaving 25 bases between. This clonotype turned up a few times. What it binds is not known. This chain joins TRBV6-6 and TRBJ1-3; D perhaps matches TRBD1 (5 bases). This clonotype was obtained from a young man who received the YFV17D yellow fever vaccine. The specimen comprised PBMCs, sampled before the yellow fever booster vaccination. The CDR3 protein is CAVSGGSSLVYTIYF. CDR3 sequence (DNA): TGTGCCGTTAGTGGGGGTTCGTCTCTCGTATACACCATATATTTT.